Shown below are 7 T cell receptor beta chains from a single sample sequenced in a study of blood T cells in healthy people across ages. Then a second PCR, running roughly 6 to 12 cycles, was carried out with a sample-barcoded 5' primer and a J-beta primer mix. A single record per CDR3 protein comes from TCRdb applying MiXCR to the 5' RACE reads. Altogether 600,000 to 1,000,000 distinct CDR3 sequences are present, roughly 64% being singletons, with the ten largest covering approximately 23%. Source material: blood. The origin of the receptors is a man younger than 45 in good health.

This chain joins TRBV7-6 and TRBJ2-7; D is ambiguous. The J call could be wrong; TRBJ2-5 is a better fit for the DNA end. The CDR3 is made up of 15 amino acids. Germline V CDR1 and CDR2: SGHVS, FNYEAQ. The CDR3: CASSFLGPRKETQYF. CDR3 nucleotide sequence: TGTGCCAGCAGCTTTCTCGGGCCGAGAAAAGAGACCCAGTACTTC.

The chain couples TRBV27 to TRBJ1-5; no definite D call. In germline, CDR1 is MNHEY, CDR2 SMNVEV (reference sequence). The CDR3 is 12 amino acids. Trimming removed 8 bases from V and 5 bases from J, with 10 bases in between. Here the CDR3 DNA reads TGTGCCAGCCAGGCGTGGCATCAGCCCCAGCATTTT. Protein: CASQAWHQPQHF.

With regard to this clonotype: The germline gene is not matched at one end of the junction; a read error may be the cause. The chain recombines TRBV7-9 with TRBJ2-1; D is ambiguous. The V gene's germline CDR1 is SEHNR and CDR2 FQNEAQ (reference sequence). The CDR3 has 14 amino acids. CDR3: CSSSPAALVGEQFF. The CDR3 bases are TGTTCCAGCAGCCCCGCGGCGTTGGTTGGGGAGCAGTTCTTC.

The J gene is TRBJ1-2, the V gene TRBV4-3; possibly TRBD1 for D (5 bases). V was shortened by 0 bases and J by 4 bases, with 15 bases between the two germline ends. The CDR3 loop spans 16 amino acids. In germline, CDR1 is LGHNA, CDR2 YSLEER. CDR3 nucleotides: TGCGCCAGCAGCCAAGATGCTCGGGGGGTAGTCTATGGCTACACCTTC. Encoded protein: CASSQDARGVVYGYTF.

This clonotype showed up many times. This chain links TRBV5-1 with TRBJ2-5; no firm D call. CDR3 length equals 15 residues. CDR1 is SGHRS, CDR2 YFSETQ, per germline. Deletions cut 0 bases from V and 2 bases from J, with 11 bases between. Here the CDR3 DNA reads TGCGCCAGCAGCTTGGCCACCACGGATCAAGAGACCCAGTACTTC. It yields the protein CASSLATTDQETQYF. The whole variable domain, filled in from reference TRBV5-1 and TRBJ2-5, reads KAGVTQTPRYLIKTRGQQVTLSCSPISGHRSVSWYQQTPGQGLQFLFEYFSETQRNKGNFPGRFSGRQFSNSRSEMNVSTLELGDSALYLCASSLATTDQETQYFGPGTRLLVL.

The chain couples TRBV6-1 to TRBJ2-6; D ambiguous. CDR3 length equals 16 residues. The germline CDR1 and CDR2 sequences are MNHNS and SASEGT. V was cut by 1 base and J by 3 bases, with 10 bases left in between. CDR3: CASSEGVFFGANVLTF. The CDR3 DNA follows: TGTGCCAGCAGTGAAGGGGTCTTCTTTGGGGCCAACGTCCTGACTTTC.

This clonotype was recorded once. The chain carries TRBV9 and TRBJ2-5; the D is unclear. V was trimmed by 4 bases and J by 3 bases, leaving 10 bases between them. Germline V CDR1 and CDR2: SGDLS, YYNGEE. This CDR3 contains 13 residues. The chain's CDR3 is CASSPRWEETQYF. The CDR3 DNA follows: TGTGCCAGCAGCCCGCGCTGGGAAGAGACCCAGTACTTC.